This T cell receptor beta chain derives from a study of shared clonotypes between healthy human individuals. Unmatched junction bases numbered 3, after V lost 2 bases and J lost 5 bases. CDR1 is SGDLS, CDR2 YYNGEE, per germline. The CDR3 is 15 amino acids. The method was immunoSEQ multiplex PCR; TCRdb's version includes in-frame clones alone and lacks a portion of them. The sample contains 2,500,000 or so clones, 93% of which appear only once. V usage is TRBV9 and J usage is TRBJ2-2, with TRBD1 matching 10 bases. The specimen sequenced was naive CD4+ T cells from PBMCs. Sample subset: CD45RA+ positively selected. The source of this sequence is a man between 18 and 29 years old in good health. Some clones in this sample may be carry-over from other donors' samples. The DNA for the CDR3 is TGTGCCAGCAGCGTCCAGGGACAGGGGACCGGGGAGCTGTTTTTT. This codes for CASSVQGQGTGELFF.